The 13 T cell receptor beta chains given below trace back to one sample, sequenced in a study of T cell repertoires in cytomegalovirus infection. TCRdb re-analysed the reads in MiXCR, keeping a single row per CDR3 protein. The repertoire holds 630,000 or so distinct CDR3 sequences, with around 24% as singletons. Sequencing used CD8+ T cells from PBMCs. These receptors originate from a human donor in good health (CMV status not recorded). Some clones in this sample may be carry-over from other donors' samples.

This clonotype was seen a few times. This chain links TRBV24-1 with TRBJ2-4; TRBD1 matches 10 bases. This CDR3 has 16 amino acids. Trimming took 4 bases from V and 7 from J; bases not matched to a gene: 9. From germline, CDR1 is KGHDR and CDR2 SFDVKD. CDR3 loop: CATSERDRGKGNIQYF. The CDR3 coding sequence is TGTGCCACCAGTGAGCGGGACAGGGGCAAGGGGAACATTCAGTACTTC.

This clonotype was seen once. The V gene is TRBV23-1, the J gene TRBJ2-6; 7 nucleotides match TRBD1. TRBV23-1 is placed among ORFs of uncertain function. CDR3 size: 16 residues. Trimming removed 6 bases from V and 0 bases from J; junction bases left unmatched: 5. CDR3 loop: CASSLGQHSGANVLTF. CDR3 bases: TGCGCCAGCAGCCTGGGACAGCACTCTGGGGCCAACGTCCTGACTTTC.

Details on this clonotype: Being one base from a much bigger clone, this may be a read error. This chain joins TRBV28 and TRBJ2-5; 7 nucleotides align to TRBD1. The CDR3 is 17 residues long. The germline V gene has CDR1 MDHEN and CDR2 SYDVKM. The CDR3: CASSFLRDSSYHETQYF. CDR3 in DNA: TGTGCCAGCAGTTTTCTCCGGGACAGTTCGTACCATGAGACCCAGTACTTC. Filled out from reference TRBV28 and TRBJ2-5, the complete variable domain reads DVKVTQSSRYLVKRTGEKVFLECVQDMDHENMFWYRQDPGLGLRLIYFSYDVKMKEKGDIPEGYSVSREKKERFSLILESASTNQTSMYLCASSFLRDSSYHETQYFGPGTRLLVL.

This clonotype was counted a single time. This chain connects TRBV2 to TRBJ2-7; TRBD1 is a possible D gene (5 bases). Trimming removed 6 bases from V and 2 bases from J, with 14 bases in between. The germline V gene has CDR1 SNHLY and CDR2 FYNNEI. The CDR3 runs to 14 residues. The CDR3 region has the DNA TGTGCCAGCAGCCCCAGGGTTCGGACCTACGAGCAGTACTTC. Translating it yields CASSPRVRTYEQYF.

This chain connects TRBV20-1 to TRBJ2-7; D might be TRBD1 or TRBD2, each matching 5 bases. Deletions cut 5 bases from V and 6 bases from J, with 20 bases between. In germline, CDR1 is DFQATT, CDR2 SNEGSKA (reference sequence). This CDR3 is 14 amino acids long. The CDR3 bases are TGCAGTGCTTGGGGGTTGCCCGGGGTGGGCGAGCAGTACTTC. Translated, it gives CSAWGLPGVGEQYF.

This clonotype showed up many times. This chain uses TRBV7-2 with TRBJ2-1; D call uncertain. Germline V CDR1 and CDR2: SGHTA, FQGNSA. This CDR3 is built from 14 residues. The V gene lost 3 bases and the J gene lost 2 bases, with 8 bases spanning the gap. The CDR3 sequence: CASSFTGTYNEQFF. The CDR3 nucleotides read TGTGCCAGCAGCTTCACTGGAACCTACAATGAGCAGTTCTTC.

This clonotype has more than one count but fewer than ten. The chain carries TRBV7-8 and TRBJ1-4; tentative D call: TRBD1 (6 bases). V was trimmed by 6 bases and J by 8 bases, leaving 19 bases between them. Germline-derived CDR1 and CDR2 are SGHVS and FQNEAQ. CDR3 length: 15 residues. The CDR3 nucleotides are TGTGCCAGCAGGCCCTCCCGGGGGCTTAAGGAAAAACTGTTTTTT. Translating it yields CASRPSRGLKEKLFF.

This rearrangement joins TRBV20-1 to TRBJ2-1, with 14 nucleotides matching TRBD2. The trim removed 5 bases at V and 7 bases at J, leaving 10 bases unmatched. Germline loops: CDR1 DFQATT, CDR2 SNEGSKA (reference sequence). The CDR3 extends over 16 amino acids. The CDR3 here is CSAGGLAGASLNEQFF. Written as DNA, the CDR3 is TGCAGTGCTGGGGGACTAGCGGGGGCCTCATTGAATGAGCAGTTCTTC.

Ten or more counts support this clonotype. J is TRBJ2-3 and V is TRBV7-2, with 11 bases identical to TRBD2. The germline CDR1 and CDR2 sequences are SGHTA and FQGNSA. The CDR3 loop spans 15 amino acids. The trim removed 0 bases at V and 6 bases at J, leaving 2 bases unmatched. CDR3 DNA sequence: TGTGCCAGCAGCTTAGCGGCTAGCGGGGGGGATACGCAGTATTTT. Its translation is CASSLAASGGDTQYF.

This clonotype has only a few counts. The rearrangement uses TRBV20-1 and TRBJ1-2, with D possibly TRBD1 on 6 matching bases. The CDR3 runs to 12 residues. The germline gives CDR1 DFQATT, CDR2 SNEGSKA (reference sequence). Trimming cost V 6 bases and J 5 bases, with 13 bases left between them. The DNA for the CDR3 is TGCAGTGCAGCAGGGGTAGAGTATGGCTACACCTTC. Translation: CSAAGVEYGYTF.

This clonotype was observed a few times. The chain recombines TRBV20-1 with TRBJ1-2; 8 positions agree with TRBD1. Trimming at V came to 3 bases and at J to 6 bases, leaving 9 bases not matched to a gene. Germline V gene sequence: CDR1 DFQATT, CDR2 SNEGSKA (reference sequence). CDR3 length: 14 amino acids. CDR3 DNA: TGCAGTGCTAGGGCCGGGACAGGAGGTCATGGCTACACCTTC. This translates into CSARAGTGGHGYTF.

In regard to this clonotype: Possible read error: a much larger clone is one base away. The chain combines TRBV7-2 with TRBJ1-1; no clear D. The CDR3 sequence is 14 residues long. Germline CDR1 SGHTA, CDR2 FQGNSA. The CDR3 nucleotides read TGTGCCGGCAGCTTTAGGAACATGAACACTGAAGCTTTCTTT. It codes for CAGSFRNMNTEAFF.

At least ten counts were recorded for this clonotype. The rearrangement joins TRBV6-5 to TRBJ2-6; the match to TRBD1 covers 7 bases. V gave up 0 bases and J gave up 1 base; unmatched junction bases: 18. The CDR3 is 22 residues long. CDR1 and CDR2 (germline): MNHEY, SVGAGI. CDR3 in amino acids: CASSYSALRQGGTSSGANVLTF. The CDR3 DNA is TGTGCCAGCAGTTACTCCGCACTTCGACAGGGCGGCACGTCTTCTGGGGCCAACGTCCTGACTTTC.